Below, one T cell receptor beta chain is given with its context. With 7 bases removed from V and 6 bases from J, the gap between germline ends came to 17 bases. From germline, CDR1 is MNHEY and CDR2 SMNVEV (reference sequence). The CDR3 has 14 residues. This sample is part of a study of cytomegalovirus exposure and HLA in healthy donors. The study ran its PCR with 60 Vbeta and 13 Jbeta primers. Sequencing was performed with immunoSEQ multiplex PCR; in TCRdb, only in-frame clones are kept and a portion is missing. In the table there are about 190,000 clones, 75% to 90% of which are singletons. This clonotype was sampled from a man under 40 in good health and CMV-seronegative. The J gene is TRBJ2-3, the V gene TRBV27; D perhaps matches TRBD1 (6 bases). Sequencing used PBMCs. DNA of the CDR3: TGTGCCAGCACCACAGGGAAGATAGGGGATACGCAGTATTTT. As protein: CASTTGKIGDTQYF.